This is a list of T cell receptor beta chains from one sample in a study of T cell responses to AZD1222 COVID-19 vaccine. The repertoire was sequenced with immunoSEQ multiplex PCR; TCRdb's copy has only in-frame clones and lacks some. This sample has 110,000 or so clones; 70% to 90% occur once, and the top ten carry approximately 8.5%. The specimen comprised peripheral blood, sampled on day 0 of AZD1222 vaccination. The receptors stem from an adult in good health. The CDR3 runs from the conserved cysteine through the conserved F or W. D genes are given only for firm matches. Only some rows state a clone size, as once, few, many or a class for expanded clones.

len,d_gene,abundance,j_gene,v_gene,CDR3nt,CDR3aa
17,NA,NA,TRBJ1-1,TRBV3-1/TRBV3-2,TGTGCCAGCAGCCCTAGTAGGACCTCAGGCTTGAACACTGAAGCTTTCTTT,CASSPSRTSGLNTEAFF
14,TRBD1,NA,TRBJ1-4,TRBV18,TGTGCCAGCTCTCCCGGCAGGGGGGAAGAAAAACTGTTTTTT,CASSPGRGEEKLFF
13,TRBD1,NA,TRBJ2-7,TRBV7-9,TGTGCCAGCAGCAGACAGGGGGCGTACGAGCAGTACTTC,CASSRQGAYEQYF
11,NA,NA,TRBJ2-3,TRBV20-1,TGCAGTGCTGATAACAGGGATACGCAGTATTTT,CSADNRDTQYF
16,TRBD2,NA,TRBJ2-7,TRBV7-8,TGTGCCAGCAGCTTAGGGGTGGTCCAGTGGGAGGGCGAGCAGTACTTC,CASSLGVVQWEGEQYF
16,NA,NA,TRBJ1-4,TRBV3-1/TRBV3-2,TGTGCCAGCAGCCAAGATCTTGGGGAAACTAATGAAAAACTGTTTTTT,CASSQDLGETNEKLFF
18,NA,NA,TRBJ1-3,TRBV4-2,TGTGCCAGCAGCCAAGCTACGGCAGGGAGAGACGCTGGAAACACCATATATTTT,CASSQATAGRDAGNTIYF
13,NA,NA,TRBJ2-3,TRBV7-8,TGTGCCAGCAGCTGGGCCCCCACAGATACGCAGTATTTT,CASSWAPTDTQYF
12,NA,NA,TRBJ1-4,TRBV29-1,TGCAGCGTTGAAGGGGCTAATGAAAAACTGTTTTTT,CSVEGANEKLFF
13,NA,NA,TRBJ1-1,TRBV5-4,TGTGCCAGCAGCCTTGAGTTGAACACTGAAGCTTTCTTT,CASSLELNTEAFF
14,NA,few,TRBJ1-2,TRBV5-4,TGTGCCAGCAGCTTAACCCAGAGTGTCTATGGCTACACCTTC,CASSLTQSVYGYTF
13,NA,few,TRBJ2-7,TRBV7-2,TGTGCCAGCAGCCCCGCGGGGGCTCGCGAGCAGTACTTC,CASSPAGAREQYF
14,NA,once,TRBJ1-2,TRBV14,TGTGCCAGCAGCCGTGAGGACGAATTTTATGGCTACACCTTC,CASSREDEFYGYTF
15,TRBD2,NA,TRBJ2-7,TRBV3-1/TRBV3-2,TGTGCCAGCAGCCCGTTGTGGACTAGCGCTCGAGAGCAGTACTTC,CASSPLWTSAREQYF
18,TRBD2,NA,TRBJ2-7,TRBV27,TGTGCCAGCAGTTTAATAGCGGGGGGCATACTGAGCTCCTACGAGCAGTACTTC,CASSLIAGGILSSYEQYF
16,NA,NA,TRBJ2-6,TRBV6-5,TGTGCCAGCAGTTACGCCCAGTCCTCTGGGGCCAACGTCCTGACTTTC,CASSYAQSSGANVLTF
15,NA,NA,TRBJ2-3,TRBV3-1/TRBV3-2,TGTGCCAGCAGCCAAGATGGGGGGTCCACAGATACGCAGTATTTT,CASSQDGGSTDTQYF
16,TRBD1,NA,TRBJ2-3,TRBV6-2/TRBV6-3,TGTGCCAGCAGCCAAGGGGGCGGCGGATTCACAGATACGCAGTATTTT,CASSQGGGGFTDTQYF
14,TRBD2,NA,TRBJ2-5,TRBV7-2,TGTGCCAGCAGCTTTAGCGGGGGGCAGGAGACCCAGTACTTC,CASSFSGGQETQYF
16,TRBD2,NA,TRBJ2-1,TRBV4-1,TGCGCCAGCAGCGAGGGACTAGCGGGAAATTGGAATGAGCAGTTCTTC,CASSEGLAGNWNEQFF
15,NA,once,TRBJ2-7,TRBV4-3,TGCGCCAGCAGCCAAAATTCGGTAAACTCCTACGAGCAGTACTTC,CASSQNSVNSYEQYF
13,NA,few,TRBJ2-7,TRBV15,TGTGCCACCAGCATAGGATCAACCTACGAGCAGTACTTC,CATSIGSTYEQYF